Listed here is a single T cell receptor (beta chain). In the source study's methods: The assay estimated nucleated cells by amplifying reference gene primers. Generated by immunoSEQ multiplex PCR, the TCRdb table keeps only in-frame clones and is missing some. V, J and clone size are taken as reported in that table, and D and trimming were inferred from the DNA itself. The sample has 160,000 or so clones, roughly 90% seen once; the top ten hold roughly 3.1%. This sample was taken from a study of blood T cell repertoires in COVID-19. Study at large: Sources were T cells, B-cell-depleted T cells, or PBMCs; the material itself was cDNA or gDNA.

This TCR was recovered from a man aged 55 to 69 with acute or convalescent COVID-19. The specimen was peripheral blood.

This chain's CDR3 is CATPPERFF. CDR3 bases: TGTGCCACACCCCCAGAGCGGTTTTTT. This sequence joins TRBV21-1 and TRBJ1-4. TRBV21-1 is described as a pseudogene. There are 9 residues in the CDR3.